This T cell receptor (beta chain) was documented in a study of blood T cell repertoires in COVID-19. The protocol was immunoSEQ multiplex PCR, while the TCRdb copy is restricted to in-frame clones and leaves out a portion. The table lists about 74,000 clones, around 82% of them singletons. What was sequenced was peripheral blood. This TCR was recovered from a human donor in a cohort sampled during active COVID-19.

This chain's CDR3 is CASSQGRNTNYGYTF. CDR3 coding DNA: TGTGCCAGCAGCCAAGGCAGGAATACTAACTATGGCTACACCTTC. V and J are TRBV3-1 (or the pseudogene TRBV3-2) and TRBJ1-2; D unresolved. The CDR3 loop spans 15 amino acids. Germline values: CDR1 LGHDT, CDR2 YNNKEL (reference sequence). Trimming removed 1 base at V and 0 bases at J, with 9 bases between.